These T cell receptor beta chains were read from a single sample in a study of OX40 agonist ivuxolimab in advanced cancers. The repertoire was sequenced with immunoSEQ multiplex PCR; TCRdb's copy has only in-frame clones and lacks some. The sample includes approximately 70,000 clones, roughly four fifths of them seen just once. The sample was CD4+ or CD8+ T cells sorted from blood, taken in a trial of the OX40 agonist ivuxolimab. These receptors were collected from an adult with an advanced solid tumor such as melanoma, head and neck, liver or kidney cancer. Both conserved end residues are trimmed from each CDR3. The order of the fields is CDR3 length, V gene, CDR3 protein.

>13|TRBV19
ASSQPGAPNTEAF
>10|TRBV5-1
ASSWTRGEQY
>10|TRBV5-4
ASSSYTGELF
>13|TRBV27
ASSLSVGGDEKLF
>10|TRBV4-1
ASSGLNEKLF
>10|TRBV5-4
ASSLNRNGYT
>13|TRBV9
ASSVSGSSTDTQY
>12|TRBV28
ATTVVPGNQPQH
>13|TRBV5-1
ASSPQGANTGELF
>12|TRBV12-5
ASGGSGRTGEQF
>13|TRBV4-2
ASSLAVGAQETQY
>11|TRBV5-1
ASSIPGGSEAF
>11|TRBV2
ASSGSRQGEQF